The next 27 T cell receptor beta chains were all read from a single sample in a study of blood T cell repertoires in COVID-19. This table comes from immunoSEQ multiplex PCR, and its TCRdb copy is limited to in-frame clones, with some not included. This table has about 48,000 clones, more than 85% appearing once. The material sequenced was PBMCs or T cells enriched from blood (not recorded which). These receptors all come from a woman between 45 and 65 years old who had recovered from COVID-19.

V gene TRBV5-4 combines with J gene TRBJ2-5; D is uncertain. The germline V gene has CDR1 SGHNT and CDR2 YYREEE (reference sequence). V lost 2 bases and J 5 bases, leaving 10 bases between the germline ends. The CDR3 has 13 residues. This chain's CDR3 is CASSFLPRETQYF. The CDR3 DNA sequence: TGTGCCAGCAGCTTCCTCCCCCGGGAGACCCAGTACTTC.

The V and J genes are TRBV7-8 and TRBJ1-5, with D possibly being TRBD1 (6 bases). The CDR3 runs 16 residues. Germline V gives CDR1 SGHVS, CDR2 FQNEAQ. V was pared by 2 bases and J by 0 bases, with 11 bases between. The CDR3, as DNA: TGTGCCAGCAGCTTACGACAGGCAGATAGCAATCAGCCCCAGCATTTT. It translates to CASSLRQADSNQPQHF.

This chain links TRBV6-5 with TRBJ2-7; no reliable D call. The CDR3 consists of 11 residues. Germline V gene sequence: CDR1 MNHEY, CDR2 SVGAGI. The ends were cut back, 4 bases at V and 2 bases at J, with 3 bases in the middle. The CDR3 DNA reads as TGTGCCAGCAGTTCCGCCTACGAGCAGTACTTC. It yields the protein CASSSAYEQYF.

The V gene is TRBV6-2 or TRBV6-3, the J gene TRBJ2-3; D call uncertain. V was cut by 2 bases and J by 4 bases, with 4 bases left in between. CDR3 length equals 12 residues. Germline V gene data show CDR1 as MNHEY and CDR2 as SVGEGT. Here the CDR3 DNA reads TGTGCCAGCAGTTACACAGCAGATACGCAGTATTTT. Its protein is CASSYTADTQYF.

The chain combines TRBV7-2 with TRBJ2-3, with TRBD2 matching 11 bases. The CDR3 totals 14 residues. CDR1 and CDR2 from the germline V gene are SGHTA and FQGNSA. V lost 8 bases to trimming and J lost 1 base; unmatched junction nucleotides: 2. CDR3 region: CASGTSGRTDTQYF. The CDR3 nucleotides are TGTGCCAGCGGGACTAGCGGACGCACAGATACGCAGTATTTT.

The rearrangement links TRBV10-3 to TRBJ2-5; the D gene is possibly TRBD2 (6 bases). V lost 6 bases, J lost 4 bases, and 12 bases lay in between. Germline V gene data show CDR1 as ENHRY and CDR2 as SYGVKD. The CDR3 loop spans 13 amino acids. CDR3 nucleotide sequence: TGTGCCATCAGGGGGCGGGAAGGAGAGACCCAGTACTTC. Translation: CAIRGREGETQYF.

This sequence joins TRBV20-1 and TRBJ2-7; no firm D call. V was shortened by 3 bases and J by 2 bases, with 17 bases between the two germline ends. From germline, CDR1 is DFQATT and CDR2 SNEGSKA (reference sequence). This CDR3 has 15 residues. CDR3 loop: CSASLSSSTAYEQYF. CDR3 in DNA: TGCAGTGCTAGTTTGTCTTCATCTACAGCCTACGAGCAGTACTTC.

This clone has only a few counts. The chain carries TRBV12-3 or TRBV12-4 and TRBJ1-1; D perhaps matches TRBD1 (6 bases). This CDR3 has 13 amino acids. Trimming took off 3 bases at V and 11 bases at J, with 16 bases between the two ends. The CDR3 DNA is TGTGCCAGCAGTTTCACAGGGTTGGAGTACGCTTTCTTT. It yields the protein CASSFTGLEYAFF.

The CDR3 protein is CATRPGGPGETQYF. CDR3 coding DNA: TGTGCCACCAGGCCAGGGGGCCCGGGAGAGACCCAGTACTTC. The chain is built from TRBV6-5 and TRBJ2-5; 8 bases are shared with TRBD1. The trim removed 10 bases at V and 4 bases at J, leaving 11 bases unmatched. Germline loops: CDR1 MNHEY, CDR2 SVGAGI. This CDR3 contains 14 residues.

V usage is TRBV7-2 and J usage is TRBJ2-1; D is possibly TRBD2 (6 bases). The CDR3 runs 14 residues. In germline, CDR1 is SGHTA, CDR2 FQGNSA. V was trimmed by 4 bases and J by 6 bases, leaving 13 bases between them. The CDR3 DNA reads TGTGCCAGCAGCTCCTTCGGGACTGCCAATGAGCAGTTCTTC. Translating gives CASSSFGTANEQFF. Full variable domain (rest looked up from reference TRBV7-2 and TRBJ2-1): GAGVSQSPSNKVTEKGKDVELRCDPISGHTALYWYRQSLGQGLEFLIYFQGNSAPDKSGLPSDRFSAERTGGSVSTLTIQRTQQEDSAVYLCASSSFGTANEQFFGPGTRLTVL.

The chain joins TRBV7-2 to TRBJ2-7; 7 bases agree with TRBD1. The CDR3 contains 14 residues. Trimming cost V 4 bases and J 2 bases; bases outside gene matches: 5. Germline CDR1 and CDR2: SGHTA and FQGNSA. The CDR3 protein is CASSSLQGTYEQYF. In DNA form, the CDR3 reads TGTGCCAGCAGCTCCTTACAGGGGACCTACGAGCAGTACTTC.

The genes are TRBV7-8 and TRBJ1-5; TRBD1 aligns across 7 bases. There are 16 residues in the CDR3. Germline CDR1 and CDR2: SGHVS and FQNEAQ. V was pared by 5 bases and J by 0 bases, with 7 bases of the junction left unmatched. CDR3 sequence reads: CASSPTNRGSNQPQHF. The CDR3 DNA follows: TGTGCCAGCAGCCCAACCAACAGGGGTAGCAATCAGCCCCAGCATTTT.

The gene calls are TRBV18 and TRBJ1-2, with 10 nucleotides matching TRBD1. V lost 5 bases, J lost 8 bases, and 8 bases stayed unmatched. CDR1 and CDR2 (germline): KGHSH, LQKENI. This CDR3 has 14 residues. Here the CDR3 DNA reads TGTGCCAGCTCATTTCAGGACAGGGGGACCGGCTACACCTTC. This encodes CASSFQDRGTGYTF.

This clone was counted a few times. The rearrangement links TRBV6-5 to TRBJ1-2; D is undetermined. The CDR3 is 14 amino acids. Trimming removed 2 bases at V and 2 bases at J, with 9 bases between. The V gene's germline CDR1 is MNHEY and CDR2 SVGAGI. This CDR3 reads CASSYDTWNYGYTF. CDR3 DNA sequence: TGTGCCAGCAGTTACGACACTTGGAACTATGGCTACACCTTC.

The count of this clone is one. This chain connects TRBV6-5 to TRBJ2-2, with D possibly being TRBD1 (6 bases). The germline CDR1 and CDR2 sequences are MNHEY and SVGAGI. CDR3 length: 14 amino acids. V dropped 7 bases and J dropped 1 base, with 10 bases sitting between them. Here the CDR3 DNA reads TGTGCCAGCACCAAGGGACAGAACACCGGGGAGCTGTTTTTT. Its translation: CASTKGQNTGELFF.

The gene calls are TRBV25-1 and TRBJ2-7, with 10 bases lining up with TRBD2. After removal of 6 bases from V and 5 bases from J, the junction contained 7 bases not matched to a gene. CDR1 is MGHDK, CDR2 SYGVNS, per germline. This CDR3 is 14 amino acids long. The CDR3 DNA reads as TGTGCCAGCAGAGATAGCGGGAGGAGCAACGAGCAGTACTTC. As protein: CASRDSGRSNEQYF.

The chain is built from TRBV2 and TRBJ1-2; TRBD1 is a possible D gene (5 bases). CDR1 and CDR2 from the germline V gene are SNHLY and FYNNEI. The CDR3 spans 14 residues. V was cut by 2 bases and J by 3 bases, with 10 bases left in between. CDR3 sequence (DNA): TGTGCCAGCAGTGAATTATGGGGCTACTATGGCTACACCTTC. Its translation is CASSELWGYYGYTF.

The chain joins TRBV12-3 or TRBV12-4 to TRBJ2-1; TRBD2 agrees at 9 bases. CDR3 length: 13 amino acids. V lost 7 bases and J lost 8; bases outside the gene matches: 6. Here the CDR3 reads CASNRGTSHEQFF. The CDR3 nucleotides are TGTGCCAGCAACCGCGGGACTAGCCATGAGCAGTTCTTC.

The chain joins TRBV19 to TRBJ2-5; 9 nucleotides align to TRBD1. Per the germline V gene, CDR1 is LNHDA and CDR2 is SQIVND (reference sequence). V dropped 3 bases and J dropped 9; count of bases not matched to a gene: 8. This CDR3 contains 14 residues. The CDR3 reads CASSMVGQGGSQYF. DNA of the CDR3: TGTGCCAGTAGTATGGTGGGACAGGGCGGTTCCCAGTACTTC.

V usage is TRBV12-3 or TRBV12-4 and J usage is TRBJ2-2, with D perhaps matching TRBD1 (5 bases). This CDR3 has 13 residues. V dropped 5 bases and J dropped 4 bases, with 8 bases sitting between them. The CDR3 spells CASSRQGTGELFF. For the CDR3, the DNA is TGTGCCAGCAGTCGGCAGGGCACCGGGGAGCTGTTTTTT.

V is TRBV30 and J is TRBJ1-6; D not certain. V was pared by 2 bases and J by 7 bases, with 12 bases between. The CDR3 contains 14 residues. Germline CDR1 GTSNPN, CDR2 SVGIG (reference sequence). The CDR3 loop reads CAWSPQPGNSPLHF. In DNA form, the CDR3 reads TGTGCCTGGAGTCCACAGCCGGGGAATTCACCCCTCCACTTT.

The gene calls are TRBV27 and TRBJ1-3; a possible D gene is TRBD1 (5 bases). CDR1 is MNHEY, CDR2 SMNVEV, per germline (reference sequence). This CDR3 comprises 17 residues. Trimming took off 6 bases at V and 0 bases at J, with 18 bases between the two ends. The CDR3 DNA sequence: TGTGCCAGCAGCCCGAGGGGAGGACTGAGCTCTGGAAACACCATATATTTT. Protein product: CASSPRGGLSSGNTIYF.

The rearrangement uses TRBV7-9 and TRBJ2-7; 8 bases line up with TRBD1. The CDR3 sequence is 13 residues long. The germline V gene has CDR1 SEHNR and CDR2 FQNEAQ (reference sequence). The V gene end was trimmed by 5 bases and the J gene end by 2 bases; junction bases not matched to a gene: 2. The CDR3 spells CASSGQGPYEQYF. The CDR3 bases are TGTGCCAGCAGCGGACAGGGCCCCTACGAGCAGTACTTC.

V is TRBV6-5 and J is TRBJ2-7, with a tentative D call TRBD1 (6 bases). This CDR3 is 13 amino acids long. From germline, CDR1 is MNHEY and CDR2 SVGAGI. Trimming pared 2 bases from V and 5 bases from J, leaving 10 bases between. CDR3 nucleotide sequence: TGTGCCAGCAGTTACCTGGGGGCGGACGAGCAGTACTTC. Translating gives CASSYLGADEQYF.

This clone is a singleton in its sample. V gene TRBV5-4 combines with J gene TRBJ2-5; no reliable D call. The CDR3 extends over 11 amino acids. Trimming shortened V by 3 bases and J by 5 bases, and 5 bases separated the two germline ends. Germline V gene sequence: CDR1 SGHNT, CDR2 YYREEE (reference sequence). The CDR3 sequence: CASSSRETQYF. The CDR3 DNA follows: TGTGCCAGCAGCTCCCGGGAGACCCAGTACTTC.

The chain employs TRBV30 and TRBJ1-1, with 8 nucleotides matching TRBD1. This CDR3 has 13 residues. Trimming removed 0 bases from V and 6 bases from J; junction bases left unmatched: 3. Germline V CDR1 and CDR2: GTSNPN, SVGIG (reference sequence). The CDR3 bases are TGTGCCTGGAGTGTACAGGGGGGGGCTGAAGCTTTCTTT. Its translation: CAWSVQGGAEAFF. Filled out from reference TRBV30 and TRBJ1-1, the complete variable domain reads SQTIHQWPATLVQPVGSPLSLECTVEGTSNPNLYWYRQAAGRGLQLLFYSVGIGQISSEVPQNLSASRPQDRQFILSSKKLLLSDSGFYLCAWSVQGGAEAFFGQGTRLTVV.

This clone was detected only a few times. CDR3 DNA: TGTGCCAGTAGTCAACCTAGCGGGATTAGGAATGAGCAGTTCTTC. Its translation: CASSQPSGIRNEQFF. The genes are TRBV19 and TRBJ2-1, with 9 nucleotides matching TRBD2. The CDR3 is 15 residues long. Losses at the gene ends were 5 bases for V and 7 bases for J; bases not matched to a gene: 9. Germline V gene data show CDR1 as LNHDA and CDR2 as SQIVND (reference sequence).